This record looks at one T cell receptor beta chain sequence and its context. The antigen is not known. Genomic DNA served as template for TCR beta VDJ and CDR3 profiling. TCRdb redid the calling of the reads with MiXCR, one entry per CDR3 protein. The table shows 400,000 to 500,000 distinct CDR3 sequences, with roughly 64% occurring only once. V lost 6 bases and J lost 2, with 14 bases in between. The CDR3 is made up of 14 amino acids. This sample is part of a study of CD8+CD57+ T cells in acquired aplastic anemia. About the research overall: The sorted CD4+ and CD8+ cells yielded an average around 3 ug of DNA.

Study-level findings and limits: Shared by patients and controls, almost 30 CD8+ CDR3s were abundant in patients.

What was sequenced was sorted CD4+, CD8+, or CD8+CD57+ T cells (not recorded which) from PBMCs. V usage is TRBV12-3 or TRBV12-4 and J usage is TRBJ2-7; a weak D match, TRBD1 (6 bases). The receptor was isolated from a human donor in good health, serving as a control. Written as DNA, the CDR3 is TGTGCCAGCAGCGTACAAGGACAGCCCTACGAGCAGTACTTC. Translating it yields CASSVQGQPYEQYF.